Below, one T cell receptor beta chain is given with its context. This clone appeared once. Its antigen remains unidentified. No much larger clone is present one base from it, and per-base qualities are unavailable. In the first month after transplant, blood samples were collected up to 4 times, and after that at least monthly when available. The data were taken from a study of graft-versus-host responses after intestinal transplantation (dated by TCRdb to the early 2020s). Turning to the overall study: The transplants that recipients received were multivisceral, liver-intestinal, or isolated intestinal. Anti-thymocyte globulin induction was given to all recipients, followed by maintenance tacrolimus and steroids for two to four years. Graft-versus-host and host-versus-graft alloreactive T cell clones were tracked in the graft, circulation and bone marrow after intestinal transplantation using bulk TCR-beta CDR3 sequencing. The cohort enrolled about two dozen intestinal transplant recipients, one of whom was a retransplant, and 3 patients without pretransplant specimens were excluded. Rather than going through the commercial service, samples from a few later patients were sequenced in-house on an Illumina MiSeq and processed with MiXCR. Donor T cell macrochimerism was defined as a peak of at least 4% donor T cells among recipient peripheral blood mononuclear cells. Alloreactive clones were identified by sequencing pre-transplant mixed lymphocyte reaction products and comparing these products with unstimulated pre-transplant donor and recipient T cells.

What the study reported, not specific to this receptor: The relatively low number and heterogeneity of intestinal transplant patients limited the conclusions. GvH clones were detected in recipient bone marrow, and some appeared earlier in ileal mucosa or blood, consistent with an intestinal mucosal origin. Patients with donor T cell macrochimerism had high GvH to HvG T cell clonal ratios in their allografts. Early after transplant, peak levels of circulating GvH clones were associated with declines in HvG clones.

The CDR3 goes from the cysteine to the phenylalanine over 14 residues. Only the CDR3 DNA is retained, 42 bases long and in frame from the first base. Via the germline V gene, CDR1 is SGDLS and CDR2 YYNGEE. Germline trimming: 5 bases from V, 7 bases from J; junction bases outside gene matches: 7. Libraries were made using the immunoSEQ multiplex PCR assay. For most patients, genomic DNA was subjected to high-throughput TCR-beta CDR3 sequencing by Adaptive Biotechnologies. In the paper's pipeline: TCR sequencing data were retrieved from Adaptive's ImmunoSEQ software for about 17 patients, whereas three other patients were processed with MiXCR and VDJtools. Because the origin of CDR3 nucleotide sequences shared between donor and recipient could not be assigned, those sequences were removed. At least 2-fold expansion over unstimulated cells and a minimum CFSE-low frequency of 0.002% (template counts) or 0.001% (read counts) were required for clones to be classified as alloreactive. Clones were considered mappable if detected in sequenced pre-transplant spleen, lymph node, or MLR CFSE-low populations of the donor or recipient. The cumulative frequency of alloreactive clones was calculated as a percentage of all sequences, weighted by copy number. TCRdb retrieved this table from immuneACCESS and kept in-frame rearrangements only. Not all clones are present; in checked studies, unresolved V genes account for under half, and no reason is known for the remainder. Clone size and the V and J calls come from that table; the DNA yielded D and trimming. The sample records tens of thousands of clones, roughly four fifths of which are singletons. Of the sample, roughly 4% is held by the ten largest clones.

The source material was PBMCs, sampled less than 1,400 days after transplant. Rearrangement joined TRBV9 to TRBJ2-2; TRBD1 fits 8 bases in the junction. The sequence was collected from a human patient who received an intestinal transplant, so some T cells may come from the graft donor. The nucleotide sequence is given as TGTGCCAGCAGGACAGGGGATCGTGTCGGGGAGCTGTTTTTT. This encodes CASRTGDRVGELFF.